These 4 T cell receptor beta chains came from one sample sequenced in a study of monozygotic twins with inflammatory bowel disease. TCRdb reprocessed the 5' RACE reads and reports one entry per CDR3 protein, with no DNA. The table gives about 330,000 distinct CDR3 sequences; the top ten clones make up approximately 2% of it. The specimen sequenced was blood. The source of these receptors is a human donor with ulcerative colitis or Crohn's disease, or a healthy co-twin of an affected twin (not recorded which).

V gene TRBV7-2 combines with J gene TRBJ1-2; lacking DNA, the TRBD1 call made by TCRdb goes unchecked. Germline V gene data show CDR1 as SGHTA and CDR2 as FQGNSA. The CDR3 totals 14 residues. CDR3 sequence reads: CASSRGTGNYGYTF.

This chain joins TRBV7-8 and TRBJ2-5. Germline V gene data show CDR1 as SGHVS and CDR2 as FQNEAQ. The CDR3 consists of 15 residues. The CDR3 loop reads CASSFAAPVQETQYF.

V is TRBV7-9 and J is TRBJ1-1. The germline CDR1 and CDR2 sequences are SEHNR and FQNEAQ (reference sequence). This CDR3 spans 13 amino acids. Here the CDR3 reads CASSSWGNTEAFF.

This sequence joins TRBV7-9 and TRBJ2-2; TCRdb reports TRBD1, a call that lacks DNA to check it against. Germline assignment: CDR1 SEHNR and CDR2 FQNEAQ (reference sequence). The CDR3 is made up of 15 amino acids. The CDR3 loop reads CASSLGAGDTGELFF.